The table lists the clone carrying this T cell receptor (beta chain) with a few counts. Its specificity is not known. Unique molecular identifiers were built into the TCR beta cDNA libraries. The authors obtained 540,000 or so cDNA molecules from approximately 1 to 10 million T cells. TCRdb reanalysed the PCR reads using MiXCR and keeps one entry per CDR3 protein. In the table there are some 240,000 distinct CDR3 sequences, about 40% of which are singletons. This entry is derived from a study of post-analysis software for immune sequencing data. Study summary: Multiple sclerosis in the patients followed relapsing-remitting, secondary progressive and progressive-relapsing courses. Study-wide results and limits: Multiple sclerosis was associated with a significant reduction in normalized Chao1 diversity relative to controls. Higher frequency in patients than in controls was seen for roughly 5 TRBV segments, with TRBV5-6, TRBV5-1 and TRBV20-1 among them. The authors found that F measure strongly co-clustered same-batch samples.

Trimming pared 1 base from V and 5 bases from J, leaving 5 bases between. Germline lookup yields CDR1 MNHNS and CDR2 SASEGT. The CDR3 is made up of 12 amino acids. This chain connects TRBV6-1 to TRBJ2-5; D is undetermined. The clonotype comes from a girl aged 5-17 years with multiple sclerosis. The sequencing input was blood. CDR3 region: CASSEVGETQYF. The CDR3 DNA reads TGTGCCAGCAGTGAAGTCGGGGAGACCCAGTACTTC.